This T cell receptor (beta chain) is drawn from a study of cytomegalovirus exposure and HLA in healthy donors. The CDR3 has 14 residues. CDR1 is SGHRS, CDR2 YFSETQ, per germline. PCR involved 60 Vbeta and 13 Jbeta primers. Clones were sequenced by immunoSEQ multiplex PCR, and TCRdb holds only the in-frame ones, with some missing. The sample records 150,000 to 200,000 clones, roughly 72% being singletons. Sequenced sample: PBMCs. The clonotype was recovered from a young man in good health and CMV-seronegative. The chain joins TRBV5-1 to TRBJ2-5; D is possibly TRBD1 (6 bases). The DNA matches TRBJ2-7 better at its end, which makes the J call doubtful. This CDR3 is CASSFSGAMDEQYF. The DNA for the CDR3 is TGCGCCAGCAGCTTCTCAGGGGCCATGGACGAGCAGTACTTC.